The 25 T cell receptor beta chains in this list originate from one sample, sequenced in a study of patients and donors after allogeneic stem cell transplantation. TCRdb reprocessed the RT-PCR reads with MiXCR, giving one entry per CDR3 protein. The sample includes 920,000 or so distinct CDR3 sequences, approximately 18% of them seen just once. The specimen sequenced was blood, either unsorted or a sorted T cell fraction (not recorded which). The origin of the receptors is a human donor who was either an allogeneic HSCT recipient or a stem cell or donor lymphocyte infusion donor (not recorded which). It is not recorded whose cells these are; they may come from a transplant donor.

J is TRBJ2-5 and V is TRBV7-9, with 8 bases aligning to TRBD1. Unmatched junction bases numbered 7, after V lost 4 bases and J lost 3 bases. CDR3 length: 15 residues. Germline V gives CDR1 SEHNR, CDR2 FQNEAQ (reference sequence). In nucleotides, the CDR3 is TGTGCCAGCAGCTCCAGGACAGGGTGGAAAGAGACCCAGTACTTC. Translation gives CASSSRTGWKETQYF.

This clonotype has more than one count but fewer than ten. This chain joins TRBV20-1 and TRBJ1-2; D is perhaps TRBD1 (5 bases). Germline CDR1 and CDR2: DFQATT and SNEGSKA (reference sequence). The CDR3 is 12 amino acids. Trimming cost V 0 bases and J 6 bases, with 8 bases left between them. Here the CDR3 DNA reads TGCAGTGCTAGAGACGGGGGAGATGGCTACACCTTC. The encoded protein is CSARDGGDGYTF.

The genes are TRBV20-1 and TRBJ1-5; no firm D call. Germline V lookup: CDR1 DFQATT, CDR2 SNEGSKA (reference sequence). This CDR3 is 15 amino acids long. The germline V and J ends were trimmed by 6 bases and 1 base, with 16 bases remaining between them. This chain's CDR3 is CSAPVRARSNQPQHF. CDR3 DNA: TGCAGTGCCCCGGTGAGGGCCAGGAGCAATCAGCCCCAGCATTTT.

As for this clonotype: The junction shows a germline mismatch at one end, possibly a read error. CDR3 sequence reads: CASSYLAGAITF. DNA of the CDR3: TGTGCCAGCAGTTACCTAGCGGGGGCAATCACCTTC. This sequence joins TRBV27 and TRBJ2-7; the match to TRBD2 covers 10 bases. This CDR3 has 12 amino acids. The germline CDR1 and CDR2 sequences are MNHEY and SMNVEV (reference sequence).

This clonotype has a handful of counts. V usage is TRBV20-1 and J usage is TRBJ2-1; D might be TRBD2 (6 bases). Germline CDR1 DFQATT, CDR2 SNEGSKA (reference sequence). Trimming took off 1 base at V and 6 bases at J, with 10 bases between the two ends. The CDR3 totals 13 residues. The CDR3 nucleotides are TGCAGTGCTAGAGGACTAGTAGGCAATGAGCAGTTCTTC. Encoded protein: CSARGLVGNEQFF.

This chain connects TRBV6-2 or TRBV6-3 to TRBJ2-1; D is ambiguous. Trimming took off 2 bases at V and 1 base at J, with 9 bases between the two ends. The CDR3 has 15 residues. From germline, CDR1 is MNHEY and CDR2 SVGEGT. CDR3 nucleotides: TGTGCCAGCAGTTACGGAGTGGCGTCCTACAATGAGCAGTTCTTC. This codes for CASSYGVASYNEQFF.

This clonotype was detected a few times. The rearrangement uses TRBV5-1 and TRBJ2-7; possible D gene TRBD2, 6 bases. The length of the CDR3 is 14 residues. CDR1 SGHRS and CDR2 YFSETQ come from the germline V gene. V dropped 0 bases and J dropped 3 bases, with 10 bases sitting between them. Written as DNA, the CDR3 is TGCGCCAGCAGCTTGGCTCCGGGGGTCTACGAGCAGTACTTC. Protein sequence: CASSLAPGVYEQYF.

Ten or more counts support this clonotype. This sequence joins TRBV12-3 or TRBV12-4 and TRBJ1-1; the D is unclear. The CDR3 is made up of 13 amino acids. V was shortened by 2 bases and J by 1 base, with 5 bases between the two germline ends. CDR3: CASSLRSNTEAFF. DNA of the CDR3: TGTGCCAGCAGTTTAAGGTCGAACACTGAAGCTTTCTTT.

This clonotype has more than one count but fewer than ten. The CDR3 here is CASSRQVYEQYF. Written as DNA, the CDR3 is TGTGCCAGCAGTAGACAGGTTTACGAGCAGTACTTC. V usage is TRBV6-2 or TRBV6-3 and J usage is TRBJ2-7; possibly TRBD1 for D (6 bases). This CDR3 spans 12 amino acids. The V end was cut by 5 bases, the J end by 4 bases, with 9 bases between. CDR1 and CDR2 (germline): MNHEY, SVGEGT.

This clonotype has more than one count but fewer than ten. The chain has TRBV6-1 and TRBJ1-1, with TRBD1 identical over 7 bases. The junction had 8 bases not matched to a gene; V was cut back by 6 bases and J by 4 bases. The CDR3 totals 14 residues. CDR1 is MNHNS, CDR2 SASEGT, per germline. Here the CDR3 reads CASSQPGGSTEAFF. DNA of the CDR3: TGTGCCAGCAGCCAACCAGGGGGAAGCACTGAAGCTTTCTTT.

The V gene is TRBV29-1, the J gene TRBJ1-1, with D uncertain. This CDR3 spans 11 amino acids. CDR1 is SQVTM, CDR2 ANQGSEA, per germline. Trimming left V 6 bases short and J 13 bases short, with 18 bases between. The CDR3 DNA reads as TGCAGCGTGGATTCGGTTGGGAGAGGTTTCTTT. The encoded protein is CSVDSVGRGFF.

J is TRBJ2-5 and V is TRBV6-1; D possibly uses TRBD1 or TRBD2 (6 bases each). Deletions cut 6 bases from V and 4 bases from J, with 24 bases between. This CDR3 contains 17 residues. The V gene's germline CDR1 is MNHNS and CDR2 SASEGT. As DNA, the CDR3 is TGTGCCAGCAGAACCAACGCCAAGGGGGGCTCGGTAGAGACCCAGTACTTC. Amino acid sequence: CASRTNAKGGSVETQYF.

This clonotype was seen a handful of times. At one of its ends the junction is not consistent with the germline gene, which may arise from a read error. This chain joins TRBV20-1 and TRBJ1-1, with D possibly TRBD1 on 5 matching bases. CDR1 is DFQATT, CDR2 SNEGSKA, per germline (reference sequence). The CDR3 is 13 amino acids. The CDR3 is CSARVPWGTEVFF. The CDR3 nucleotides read TGCAGTGCTAGAGTCCCTTGGGGGACTGAAGTTTTCTTT.

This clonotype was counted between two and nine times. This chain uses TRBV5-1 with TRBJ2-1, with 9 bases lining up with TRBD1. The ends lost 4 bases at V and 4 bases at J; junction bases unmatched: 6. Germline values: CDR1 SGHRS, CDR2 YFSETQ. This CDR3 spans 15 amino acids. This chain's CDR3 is CASSAQGAGYNEQFF. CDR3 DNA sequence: TGCGCCAGCAGCGCACAGGGGGCAGGATACAATGAGCAGTTCTTC. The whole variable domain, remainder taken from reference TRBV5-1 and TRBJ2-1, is KAGVTQTPRYLIKTRGQQVTLSCSPISGHRSVSWYQQTPGQGLQFLFEYFSETQRNKGNFPGRFSGRQFSNSRSEMNVSTLELGDSALYLCASSAQGAGYNEQFFGPGTRLTVL.

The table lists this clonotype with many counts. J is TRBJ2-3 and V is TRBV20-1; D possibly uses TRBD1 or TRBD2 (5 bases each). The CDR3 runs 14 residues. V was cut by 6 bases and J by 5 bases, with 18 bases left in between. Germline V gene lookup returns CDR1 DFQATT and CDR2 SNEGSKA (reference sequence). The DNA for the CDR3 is TGCAGTGCCGCTAGCCGAGGGGTCAAAGATACGCAGTATTTT. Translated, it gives CSAASRGVKDTQYF.

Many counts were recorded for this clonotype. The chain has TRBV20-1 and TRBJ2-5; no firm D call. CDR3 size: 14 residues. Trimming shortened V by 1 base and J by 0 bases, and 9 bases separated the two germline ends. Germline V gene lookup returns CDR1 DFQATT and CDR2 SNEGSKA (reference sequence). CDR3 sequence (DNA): TGCAGTGCTAGAGGGCTAGGGTACCAAGAGACCCAGTACTTC. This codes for CSARGLGYQETQYF.

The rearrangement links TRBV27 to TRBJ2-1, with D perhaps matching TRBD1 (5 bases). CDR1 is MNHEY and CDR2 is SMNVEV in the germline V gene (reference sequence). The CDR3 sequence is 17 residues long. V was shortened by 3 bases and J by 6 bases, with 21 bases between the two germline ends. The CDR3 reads CASSFLGRTTSGNEQFF. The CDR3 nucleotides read TGTGCCAGCAGTTTCTTGGGCAGGACAACATCCGGCAATGAGCAGTTCTTC.

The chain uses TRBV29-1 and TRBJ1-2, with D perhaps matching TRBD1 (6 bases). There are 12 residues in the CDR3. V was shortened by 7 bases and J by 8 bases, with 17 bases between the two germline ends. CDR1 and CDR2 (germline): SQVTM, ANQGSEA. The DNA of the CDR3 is TGCAGCGCCAGGGCAGGGGAGGGGGGCTACACCTTC. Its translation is CSARAGEGGYTF.

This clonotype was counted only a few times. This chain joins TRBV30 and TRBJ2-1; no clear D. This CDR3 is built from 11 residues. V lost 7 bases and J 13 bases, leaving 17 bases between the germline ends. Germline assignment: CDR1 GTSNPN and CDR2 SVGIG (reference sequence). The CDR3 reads CAFPSGSEQFF. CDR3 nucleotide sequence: TGTGCCTTCCCCTCGGGCAGCGAACAGTTCTTC.

The CDR3 spells CASSKVAEPGGSYEQYF. Here the CDR3 DNA reads TGTGCCAGCAGCAAAGTGGCGGAACCCGGTGGGTCCTACGAGCAGTACTTC. This sequence joins TRBV21-1 and TRBJ2-7; the table's D call, TRBD1, has no DNA check behind it. TRBV21-1 is given as a pseudogene. This CDR3 is built from 17 residues.

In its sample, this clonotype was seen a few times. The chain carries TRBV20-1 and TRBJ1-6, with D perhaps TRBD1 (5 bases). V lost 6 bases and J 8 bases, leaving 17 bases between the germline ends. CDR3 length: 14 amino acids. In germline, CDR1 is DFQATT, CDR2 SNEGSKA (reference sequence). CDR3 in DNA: TGCAGTGCGACCAAAAACTTACAGGATTCACCCCTCCACTTT. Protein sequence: CSATKNLQDSPLHF.

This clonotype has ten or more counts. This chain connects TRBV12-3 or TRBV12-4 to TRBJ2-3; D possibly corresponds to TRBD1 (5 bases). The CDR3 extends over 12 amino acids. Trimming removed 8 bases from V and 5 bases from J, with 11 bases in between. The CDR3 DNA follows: TGTGCCAGCGGATCAGGGAAAGATACGCAGTATTTT. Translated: CASGSGKDTQYF.

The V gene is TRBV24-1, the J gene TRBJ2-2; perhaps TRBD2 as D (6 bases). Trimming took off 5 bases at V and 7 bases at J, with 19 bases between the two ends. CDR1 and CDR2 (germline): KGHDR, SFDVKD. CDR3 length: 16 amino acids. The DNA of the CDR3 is TGTGCCACCAGTGGAGGCTCCCCGGGGGACGGCGGGGAGCTGTTTTTT. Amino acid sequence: CATSGGSPGDGGELFF.

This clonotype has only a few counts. The CDR3: CASSLRGRGRPPYEQYF. In DNA, the CDR3 is TGTGCCAGCAGTTTAAGGGGGCGGGGCCGACCCCCCTACGAGCAGTACTTC. V is TRBV12-3 or TRBV12-4 and J is TRBJ2-7; D is possibly TRBD1 (7 bases). CDR3 length: 17 residues. Trimming stripped 2 bases from V and 2 bases from J, with 19 bases between.

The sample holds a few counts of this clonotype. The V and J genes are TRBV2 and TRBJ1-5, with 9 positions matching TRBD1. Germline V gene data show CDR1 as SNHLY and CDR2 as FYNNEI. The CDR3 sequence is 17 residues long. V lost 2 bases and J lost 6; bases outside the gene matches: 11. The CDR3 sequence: CASSEWSIGTGRQPQHF. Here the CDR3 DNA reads TGTGCCAGCAGTGAATGGTCTATCGGGACAGGGCGTCAGCCCCAGCATTTT.